This TCR beta chain was identified in a study of blood T cell repertoires in COVID-19. Background on the study: Collection of acute and convalescent COVID-19 samples took place in the United States, Italy and Spain.

Turning to this clone: This specimen includes other DNA sequences encoding the same CDR3.

Sequenced by immunoSEQ multiplex PCR; TCRdb stores in-frame clones only, minus some. The table records about 200,000 clones, around 81% of them present only once. This CDR3 has 13 residues. The V gene lost 0 bases and the J gene lost 2 bases, with 5 bases spanning the gap. Germline values: CDR1 SGDLS, CDR2 YYNGEE. The source of this sequence is a human donor in a cohort sampled during active COVID-19. The V gene is TRBV9, the J gene TRBJ2-5; no clear D gene. Sequencing was carried out using peripheral blood. The CDR3 DNA sequence: TGTGCCAGCAGCGTAGGCGGACAAGAGACCCAGTACTTC. It is translated as CASSVGGQETQYF.